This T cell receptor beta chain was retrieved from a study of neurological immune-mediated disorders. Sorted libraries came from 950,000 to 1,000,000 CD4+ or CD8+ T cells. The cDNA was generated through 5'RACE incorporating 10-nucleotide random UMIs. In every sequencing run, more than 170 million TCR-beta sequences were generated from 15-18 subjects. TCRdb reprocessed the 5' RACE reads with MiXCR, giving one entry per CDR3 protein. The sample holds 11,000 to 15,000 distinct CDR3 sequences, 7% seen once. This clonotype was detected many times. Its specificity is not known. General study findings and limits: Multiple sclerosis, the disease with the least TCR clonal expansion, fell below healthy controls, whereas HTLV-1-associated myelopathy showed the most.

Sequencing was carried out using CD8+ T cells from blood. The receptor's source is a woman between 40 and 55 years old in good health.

In nucleotides, the CDR3 is TGCAGTTACTTCGAGCCAGGGGGCGACCCAGATACGCAGTATTTT. This translates into CSYFEPGGDPDTQYF. The chain combines TRBV20-1 with TRBJ2-3; 8 nucleotides agree with TRBD1. With 8 bases clipped from V and 4 bases from J, the junction kept 14 bases outside the gene matches. This CDR3 spans 15 amino acids. Germline loops: CDR1 DFQATT, CDR2 SNEGSKA (reference sequence).